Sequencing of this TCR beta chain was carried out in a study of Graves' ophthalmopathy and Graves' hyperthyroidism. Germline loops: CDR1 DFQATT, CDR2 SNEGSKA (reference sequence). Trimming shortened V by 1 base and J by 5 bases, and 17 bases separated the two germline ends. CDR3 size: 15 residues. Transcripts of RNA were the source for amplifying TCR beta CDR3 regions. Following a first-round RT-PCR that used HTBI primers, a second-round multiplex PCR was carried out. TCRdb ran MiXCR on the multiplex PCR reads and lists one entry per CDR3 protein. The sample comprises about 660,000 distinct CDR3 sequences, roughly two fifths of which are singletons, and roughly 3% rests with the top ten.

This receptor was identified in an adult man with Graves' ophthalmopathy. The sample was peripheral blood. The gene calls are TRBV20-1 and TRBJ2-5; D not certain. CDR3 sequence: CSARVVGRSYETQYF. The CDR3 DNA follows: TGCAGTGCTAGAGTTGTTGGCAGGTCCTACGAGACCCAGTACTTC.